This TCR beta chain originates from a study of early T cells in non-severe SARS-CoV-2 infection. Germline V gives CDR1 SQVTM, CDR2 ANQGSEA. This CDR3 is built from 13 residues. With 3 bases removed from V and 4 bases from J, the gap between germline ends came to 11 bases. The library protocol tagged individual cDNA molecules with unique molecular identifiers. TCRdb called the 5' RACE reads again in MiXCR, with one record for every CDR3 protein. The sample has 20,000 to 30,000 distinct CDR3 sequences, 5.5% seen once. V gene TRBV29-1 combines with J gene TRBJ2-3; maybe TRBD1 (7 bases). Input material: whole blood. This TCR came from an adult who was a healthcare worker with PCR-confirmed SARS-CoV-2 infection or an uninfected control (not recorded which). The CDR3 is CSVETGRSDTQYF. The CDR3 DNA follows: TGCAGCGTTGAGACAGGGAGGTCAGATACGCAGTATTTT.